The clone carrying this T cell receptor (beta chain) was seen many times. Its cognate antigen is unknown. Read sequence stops 3 residues before the CDR3 end, and the germline J gene provides the missing end. This entry comes from a study of T cell clonality in common variable immunodeficiency. Notes on the study in general: CVID subjects showed higher TCRbeta clonality than healthy controls. Compared with controls, CVID subjects had fewer shared TCRbeta clones. Fewer deletions and N-nucleotide insertions were reportedly seen in common variable immunodeficiency TCR beta sequences.

There are 18 residues in the CDR3. The V gene's germline CDR1 is SGHVS and CDR2 FNYEAQ. The V and J ends lost 2 bases and 4 bases, in that order; junction bases with no gene match: 11. TCRdb's copy holds only in-frame clones and misses some; the assay was immunoSEQ multiplex PCR. The sample is made up of approximately 34,000 clones, none counted only once. The V call is TRBV7-6, the J call TRBJ2-2, with 9 positions matching TRBD2. The sample comprised peripheral blood mononuclear cells. This sequence was found in a person aged 18 to 75 in good health. CDR3 bases read: TGTGCCAGCAGCTTAAGGTTGTCGCTAGCGGGAAGCACCGGGGAG. It yields the protein CASSLRLSLAGSTGE. The CDR3, in full, reads CASSLRLSLAGSTGELFF.